This TCR beta chain is from a study of T cell repertoires in cytomegalovirus infection. At the level of the study: It can be stated that public TCR beta signatures indicated CMV infection as well as a matching HLA type.

TCRdb used MiXCR to reprocess the reads, holding one entry per CDR3 protein. The repertoire holds a few hundred thousand distinct CDR3 sequences, with roughly 9.5% as singletons. The germline V and J ends were trimmed by 1 base and 3 bases, with 10 bases remaining between them. This CDR3 contains 15 residues. From germline, CDR1 is MNHNS and CDR2 SASEGT. Details on this clonotype: As yet, its antigen is unknown.

Findings and caveats of the study: People with CMV and the relevant HLA were identified by cumulative public TCR beta family frequency. CMV-specific TCR beta clonotypes restricted by HLA-C dominated the ex vivo response.

The sequence was obtained from a human donor in good health (CMV status not recorded). Some clones in this sample may be carry-over from other donors' samples. The specimen was PBMCs. The chain employs TRBV6-1 and TRBJ2-1; tentative D call: TRBD2 (6 bases). This chain's CDR3 is CASSEVDSGYNEQFF. CDR3 DNA sequence: TGTGCCAGCAGTGAAGTGGATAGCGGCTACAATGAGCAGTTCTTC.